Given below is one T cell receptor (beta chain) in context. What it recognizes is unknown. The data were obtained in a study of OX40 agonist ivuxolimab in advanced cancers. The study's findings and limits: Clones of CD4+ and CD8+ blood T cells grew by week 6 at doses of 0.1 to 3.0 mg/kg.

CDR1 and CDR2 (germline): SGDLS, YYNGEE. V was trimmed by 3 bases and J by 0 bases, leaving 10 bases between them. The CDR3 extends over 15 amino acids. Libraries were prepared by immunoSEQ multiplex PCR; TCRdb keeps only in-frame clonotypes and omits some of them. The sample contains 65,000 to 90,000 clones, 85% to 90% of which appear only once. This rearrangement joins TRBV9 to TRBJ1-3; tentative D call: TRBD1 (6 bases). The source of this sequence is an adult with an advanced solid tumor such as melanoma, head and neck, liver or kidney cancer. The material sequenced was CD4+ or CD8+ T cells sorted from blood, taken in a trial of the OX40 agonist ivuxolimab. DNA of the CDR3: TGTGCCAGCAGCGCCCGGGACATCTCTGGAAACACCATATATTTT. Encoded protein: CASSARDISGNTIYF.